This entry concerns a single TCR beta chain. Its antigen is as yet unknown. This sample is drawn from a study of T cell responses to AZD1222 COVID-19 vaccine. The V gene's germline CDR1 is MGHDK and CDR2 SYGVNS. The CDR3 has 16 amino acids. V lost 3 bases and J lost 2; bases outside the gene matches: 7. Libraries were prepared by immunoSEQ multiplex PCR; TCRdb keeps only in-frame clonotypes and omits some of them. The data show more than 150,000 clones, more than 75% seen once. General study points: With two AZD1222 doses given, Spike-specific TCR breadth and depth both rose. Donors in the cohort were predominantly white British and more often female, and clonal diversity was possibly underestimated.

J is TRBJ2-3 and V is TRBV25-1, with 8 bases aligning to TRBD2. This sequence was found in an adult who received the AZD1222 COVID-19 vaccine. The specimen was peripheral blood, collected 28 days after the second AZD1222 dose. The CDR3: CASSEIVGRATDTQYF. Here the CDR3 DNA reads TGTGCCAGCAGTGAGATTGTCGGGAGGGCCACAGATACGCAGTATTTT.